The 10 T cell receptor beta chains below come from one sample, sequenced in a study of blood T cell repertoires in COVID-19. The data were produced by immunoSEQ multiplex PCR, yet TCRdb's version contains in-frame clones alone and is incomplete. The sample comprises about 73,000 clones, over 75% of which are singletons, and 5% to 6.5% rests with the top ten. The sample consisted of peripheral blood. The receptors were gathered from a woman between 18 and 30 years old with acute or convalescent COVID-19.

The chain couples TRBV6-1 to TRBJ1-5; no clear D. The CDR3 runs to 13 residues. Trimming removed 2 bases at V and 7 bases at J, with 9 bases between. CDR1 and CDR2 from the germline V gene are MNHNS and SASEGT. CDR3 sequence: CASSEQREQPQHF. The DNA for the CDR3 is TGTGCCAGCAGTGAACAACGGGAACAGCCCCAGCATTTT.

The rearrangement links TRBV6-2 or TRBV6-3 to TRBJ2-5; TRBD2 aligns across 10 bases. Germline V gene data show CDR1 as MNHEY and CDR2 as SVGEGT. The CDR3 extends over 15 amino acids. Trimming cost V 7 bases and J 4 bases; bases outside gene matches: 9. CDR3 residues: CASNPSGSAGETQYF. In nucleotides, the CDR3 is TGTGCCAGCAACCCTAGCGGGAGCGCCGGAGAGACCCAGTACTTC.

The chain is built from TRBV7-8 and TRBJ1-3; D gene uncertain. The CDR3 is made up of 14 amino acids. V lost 1 base to trimming and J lost 4 bases, with 8 bases between them. Germline V gives CDR1 SGHVS, CDR2 FQNEAQ. The CDR3 is CASSLGVAGNTIYF. CDR3 DNA sequence: TGTGCCAGCAGCTTAGGCGTAGCAGGAAACACCATATATTTT.

The gene calls are TRBV7-2 and TRBJ2-5; 10 nucleotides align to TRBD2. CDR1 SGHTA and CDR2 FQGNSA come from the germline V gene. Trimming took 1 base from V and 3 from J; bases not matched to a gene: 5. The CDR3 is 16 residues long. CDR3 in amino acids: CASSLGAGGGEETQYF. The CDR3 coding sequence is TGTGCCAGCAGCTTAGGAGCGGGAGGGGGAGAAGAGACCCAGTACTTC.

This clone was found once. The J gene is TRBJ2-7, the V gene TRBV7-2; 8 bases are a match to TRBD2. The CDR3 is 13 amino acids. CDR1 and CDR2 (germline): SGHTA, FQGNSA. The junction had 3 bases not matched to a gene; V was cut back by 2 bases and J by 6 bases. CDR3 sequence reads: CASSLTSGPEQYF. CDR3 DNA sequence: TGTGCCAGCAGCTTAACTAGCGGCCCCGAGCAGTACTTC.

This chain links TRBV4-1 with TRBJ2-2; D may be TRBD2 (6 bases). The length of the CDR3 is 16 residues. Trimming took off 2 bases at V and 7 bases at J, with 17 bases between the two ends. The germline gives CDR1 MGHRA, CDR2 YSYEKL. The CDR3 nucleotides read TGCGCCAGCAGCCAAATGGCCGGGCGAGCGGGCGGGGAGCTGTTTTTT. As protein: CASSQMAGRAGGELFF.

The V gene is TRBV6-2 or TRBV6-3, the J gene TRBJ2-1; the match to TRBD2 covers 13 bases. Germline V gives CDR1 MNHEY, CDR2 SVGEGT. The CDR3 runs 17 residues. The V segment lost 3 bases and the J segment 4 bases; nucleotides outside the gene matches: 6. The CDR3 here is CASSYSGTSGIYNEQFF. The DNA for the CDR3 is TGTGCCAGCAGTTATTCCGGGACTAGCGGGATTTACAATGAGCAGTTCTTC.

CDR3 DNA: TGTGCCATCAAAGGGGGGGCAGGGCGAAACTATGGCTACACCTTC. Translated: CAIKGGAGRNYGYTF. The rearrangement links TRBV10-3 to TRBJ1-2; tentatively, D is TRBD1 (6 bases). Trimming stripped 7 bases from V and 2 bases from J, with 17 bases between. The CDR3 is 15 amino acids. Per germline, CDR1 ENHRY and CDR2 SYGVKD.

The chain employs TRBV30 and TRBJ1-1, with a weak D call TRBD1 (6 bases). Trimming cost V 3 bases and J 1 base, with 12 bases left between them. The CDR3 is 14 amino acids. Germline-derived CDR1 and CDR2 are GTSNPN and SVGIG (reference sequence). The DNA for the CDR3 is TGTGCCTGGAGACCAGGGACACCGAACACTGAAGCTTTCTTT. Translation gives CAWRPGTPNTEAFF.

The V gene is TRBV7-9, the J gene TRBJ1-5, with a tentative D call TRBD1 (5 bases). The V and J ends lost 8 bases and 5 bases respectively, with 13 bases between them. Germline-derived CDR1 and CDR2 are SEHNR and FQNEAQ (reference sequence). CDR3 length: 13 residues. The CDR3 sequence is CASSMGGDQPQHF. Written as DNA, the CDR3 is TGTGCCAGCTCGATGGGGGGGGATCAGCCCCAGCATTTT. Looking up the rest from reference TRBV7-9 and TRBJ1-5 gives the full variable domain: DTGVSQNPRHKITKRGQNVTFRCDPISEHNRLYWYRQTLGQGPEFLTYFQNEAQLEKSRLLSDRFSAERPKGSFSTLEIQRTEQGDSAMYLCASSMGGDQPQHFGDGTRLSIL.